Given below is one TCR beta chain in context. This record belongs to a study of blood T cell repertoires in COVID-19. Turning to the study itself: The samples span acute and convalescent COVID-19 from the United States, Italy and Spain. Sources were T cells, B-cell-depleted T cells, or PBMCs; the material itself was cDNA or gDNA.

In the original analysis: Estimation of nucleated cell counts relied on the amplification of reference gene primers. Assay: immunoSEQ multiplex PCR; the TCRdb copy retains only in-frame clones and omits some. V and J calls and clone size follow that table, whereas D and trimming were derived from the DNA. The sample yields more than 200,000 clones, about 87% seen once. The CDR3 is 15 residues long. Germline V gene lookup returns CDR1 MNHEY and CDR2 SVGAGI. Trimming took 5 bases from V and 3 from J; bases not matched to a gene: 8. Sequenced input: peripheral blood. This sequence was found in a man in his sixties or seventies with acute or convalescent COVID-19. The V gene is TRBV6-5, the J gene TRBJ2-7; the match to TRBD1 covers 9 bases. As DNA, the CDR3 is TGTGCCAGCAGTACTACCGGGACAGGGATCTACGAGCAGTACTTC. Amino acids: CASSTTGTGIYEQYF.